This T cell receptor (beta chain) was sequenced during a study of T-cell reconstitution after alpha-beta-depleted transplantation in children. Study-wide results and caveats: Diversity of TCRbeta at day 60 was high in some patients, arising from surviving recipient T cells and thymic progenitors. Approximately two months post-transplant, alpha-beta T cells reportedly originated from several hundred expanded graft clones.

This CDR3 spans 17 amino acids. V was clipped by 10 bases and J by 3 bases; unmatched bases: 10. As it was prepared, the TCRbeta library received unique molecular identifiers. From the PCR reads, TCRdb called clonotypes with MiXCR, one entry per CDR3 protein. The sample includes approximately 1,000,000 distinct CDR3 sequences, roughly 29% of them seen just once. Notes on this clonotype: Antigen unknown.

The gene calls are TRBV12-3 or TRBV12-4 and TRBJ2-6; 12 bases match TRBD1. Sequenced material: PBMCs, mostly from graft donor cells, taken 360 days after TCRalphabeta/CD19-depleted stem cell transplant. This receptor was identified in a boy under two years old who had a stem cell transplant for SCID, so the T cells may come from the graft donor. As DNA, the CDR3 is TGTGCCACCCATCGGGGACAGGGGGCATTTGGGGCCAACGTCCTGACTTTC. Translated: CATHRGQGAFGANVLTF.